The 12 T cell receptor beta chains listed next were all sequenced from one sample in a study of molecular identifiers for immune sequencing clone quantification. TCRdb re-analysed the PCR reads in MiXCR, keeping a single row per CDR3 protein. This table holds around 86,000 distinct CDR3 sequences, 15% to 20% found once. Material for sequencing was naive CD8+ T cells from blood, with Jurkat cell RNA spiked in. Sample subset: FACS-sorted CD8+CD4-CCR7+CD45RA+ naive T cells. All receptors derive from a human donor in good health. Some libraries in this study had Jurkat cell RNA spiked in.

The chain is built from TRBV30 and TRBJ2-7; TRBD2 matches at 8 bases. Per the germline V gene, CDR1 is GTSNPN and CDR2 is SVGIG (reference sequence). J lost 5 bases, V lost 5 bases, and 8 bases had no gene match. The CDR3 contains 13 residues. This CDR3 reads CAWGIRAGDEQYF. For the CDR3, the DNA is TGTGCCTGGGGTATACGAGCGGGAGACGAGCAGTACTTC.

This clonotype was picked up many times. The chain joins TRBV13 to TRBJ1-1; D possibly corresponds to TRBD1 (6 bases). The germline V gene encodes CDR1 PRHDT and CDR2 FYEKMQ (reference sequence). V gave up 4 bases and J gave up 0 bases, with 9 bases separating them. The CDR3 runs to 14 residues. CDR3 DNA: TGTGCCAGCAGCTCGACAGGACTGAACACTGAAGCTTTCTTT. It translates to CASSSTGLNTEAFF.

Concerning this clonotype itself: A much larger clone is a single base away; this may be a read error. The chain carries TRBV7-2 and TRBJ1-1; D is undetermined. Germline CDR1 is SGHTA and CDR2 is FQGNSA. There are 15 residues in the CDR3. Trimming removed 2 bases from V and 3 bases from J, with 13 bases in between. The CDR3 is CASSLLYIKYTEAFF. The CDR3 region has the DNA TGTGCCAGCAGCTTATTGTACATTAAATACACTGAAGCTTTCTTT.

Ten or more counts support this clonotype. The CDR3 bases are TGTGCCAGCAGCAGCCCCGGGACCTCGAACACTGAAGCTTTCTTT. This encodes CASSSPGTSNTEAFF. This chain links TRBV13 with TRBJ1-1; D might be TRBD1 (5 bases). The germline V gene has CDR1 PRHDT and CDR2 FYEKMQ (reference sequence). The V gene lost 5 bases and the J gene lost 1 base, with 14 bases spanning the gap. This CDR3 is 15 amino acids long.

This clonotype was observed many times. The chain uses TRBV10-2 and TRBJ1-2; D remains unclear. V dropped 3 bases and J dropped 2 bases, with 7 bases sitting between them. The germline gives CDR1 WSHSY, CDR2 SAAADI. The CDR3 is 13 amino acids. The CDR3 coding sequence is TGCGCCAGCAGTGAACAGTTAAACTATGGCTACACCTTC. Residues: CASSEQLNYGYTF.

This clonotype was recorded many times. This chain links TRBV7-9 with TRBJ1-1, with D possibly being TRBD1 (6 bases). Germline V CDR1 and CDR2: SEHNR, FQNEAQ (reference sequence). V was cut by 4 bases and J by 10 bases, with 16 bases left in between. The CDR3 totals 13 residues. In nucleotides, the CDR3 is TGTGCCAGCAGCTCTAGGGGGGGGCGGTCAGCTTTCTTT. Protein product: CASSSRGGRSAFF.

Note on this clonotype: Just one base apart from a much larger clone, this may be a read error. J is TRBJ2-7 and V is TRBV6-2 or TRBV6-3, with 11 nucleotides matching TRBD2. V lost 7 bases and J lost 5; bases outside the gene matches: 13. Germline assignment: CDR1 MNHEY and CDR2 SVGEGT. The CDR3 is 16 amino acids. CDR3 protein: CASTAPQLAGVHEQYF. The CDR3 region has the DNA TGTGCCAGCACCGCCCCCCAACTAGCGGGAGTCCACGAGCAGTACTTC.

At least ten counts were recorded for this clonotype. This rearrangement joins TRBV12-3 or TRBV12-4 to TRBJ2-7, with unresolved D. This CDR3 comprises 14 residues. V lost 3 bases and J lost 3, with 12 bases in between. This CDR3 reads CASSLAGPLYEQYF. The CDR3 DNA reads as TGTGCCAGCAGTTTGGCCGGGCCTCTCTACGAGCAGTACTTC.

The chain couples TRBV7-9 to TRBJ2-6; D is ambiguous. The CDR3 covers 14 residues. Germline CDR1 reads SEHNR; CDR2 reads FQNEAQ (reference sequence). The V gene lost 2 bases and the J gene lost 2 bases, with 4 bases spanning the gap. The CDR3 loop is CASSLLTGANVLTF. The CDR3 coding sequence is TGTGCCAGCAGCTTATTAACTGGGGCCAACGTCCTGACTTTC.

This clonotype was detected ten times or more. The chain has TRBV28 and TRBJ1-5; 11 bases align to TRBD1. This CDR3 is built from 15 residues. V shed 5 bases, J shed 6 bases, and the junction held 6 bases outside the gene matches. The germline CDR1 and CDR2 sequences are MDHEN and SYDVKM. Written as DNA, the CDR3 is TGTGCCAGCAGTACCGGGACAGGGGGGGGTCAGCCCCAGCATTTT. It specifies CASSTGTGGGQPQHF.

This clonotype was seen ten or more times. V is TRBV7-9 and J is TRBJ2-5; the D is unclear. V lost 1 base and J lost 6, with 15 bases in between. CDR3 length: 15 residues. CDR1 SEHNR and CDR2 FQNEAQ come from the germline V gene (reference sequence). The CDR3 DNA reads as TGTGCCAGCAGCTTAGGCTCAGGAAGAGGACAGACCCAGTACTTC. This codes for CASSLGSGRGQTQYF.

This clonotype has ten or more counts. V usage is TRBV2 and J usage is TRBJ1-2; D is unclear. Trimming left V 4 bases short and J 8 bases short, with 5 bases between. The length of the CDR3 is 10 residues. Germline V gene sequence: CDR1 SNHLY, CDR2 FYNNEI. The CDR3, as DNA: TGTGCCAGCAGTGGTCAAGGCTACACCTTC. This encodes CASSGQGYTF.